This paragraph reports one T cell receptor (beta chain). The antigen is unknown. Per the germline V gene, CDR1 is SGHVS and CDR2 is FQNEAQ. V was shortened by 4 bases and J by 3 bases, with 18 bases between the two germline ends. The CDR3 has 16 amino acids. The sequenced target, TCR beta, came from blood CD8+ and CD4+ T cells. Isolation of CD8+ and CD4+ T cells was performed negatively, whereas enrichment of TEMRA cells was done by FACS. The sample is drawn from a study of CD8 T cells in Susac syndrome. Overall study findings and caveats: The TCR sequencing and HLA analysis in the study involved a relatively small number of individuals, as the study acknowledged.

The RNA input was about 0.5 to 1 ug, and it was reverse transcribed with random hexamers. It was immunoSEQ multiplex PCR that amplified TCR beta CDR3 across 54 Vbeta and 13 Jbeta. TCRdb recomputed calls from the immunoSEQ multiplex PCR reads with MiXCR, one row per CDR3 protein. The sample lists 150,000 to 190,000 distinct CDR3 sequences, roughly 94% seen once, with around 0.21% in the top ten. The sequence was obtained from a human donor with multiple sclerosis. The genes are TRBV7-8 and TRBJ2-5; D may be TRBD1 (8 bases). What was sequenced was CD8+ T cells from PBMCs. The CDR3 DNA reads as TGTGCCAGCAGCTCACTAGCGCAGGGGGCTAAAGAGACCCAGTACTTC. Protein product: CASSSLAQGAKETQYF.